This T cell receptor (beta chain) was documented in a study of blood T cell repertoires in COVID-19. Background on the study: Sites in the United States, Italy and Spain provided acute and convalescent COVID-19 samples. T cells, B-cell-depleted T cells, or PBMCs supplied cDNA or gDNA.

In the original analysis: Amplification from reference gene primers served as the basis for estimated nucleated cell counts. Clones were read by immunoSEQ multiplex PCR, and TCRdb kept only the in-frame ones, dropping some. D and trimming come from the DNA, and the V and J calls and clone size come from that table. The data show roughly 100,000 clones, around four fifths seen once. Germline CDR1 reads SEHNR; CDR2 reads FQNEAQ (reference sequence). This CDR3 comprises 14 residues. Trimming shortened V by 6 bases and J by 6 bases, and 15 bases separated the two germline ends. Input material: peripheral blood. The sequence was obtained from a man aged 35 to 55 with active or convalescent COVID-19. The chain carries TRBV7-9 and TRBJ2-1; TRBD2 might be the D (6 bases). The CDR3 loop is CASSIWGVSNEQFF. The CDR3 DNA sequence: TGTGCCAGCAGTATCTGGGGGGTAAGCAATGAGCAGTTCTTC.